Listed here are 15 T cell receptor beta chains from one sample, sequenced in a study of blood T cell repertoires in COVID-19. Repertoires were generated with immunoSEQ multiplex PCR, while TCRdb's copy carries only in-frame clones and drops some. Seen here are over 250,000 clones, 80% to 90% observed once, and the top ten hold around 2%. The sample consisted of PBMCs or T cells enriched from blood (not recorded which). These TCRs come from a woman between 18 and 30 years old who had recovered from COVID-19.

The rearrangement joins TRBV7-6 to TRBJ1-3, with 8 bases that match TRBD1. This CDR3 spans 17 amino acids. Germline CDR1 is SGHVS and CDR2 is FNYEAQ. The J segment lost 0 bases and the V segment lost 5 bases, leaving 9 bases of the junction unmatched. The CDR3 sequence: CASSLETGDSSGNTIYF. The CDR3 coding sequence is TGTGCCAGCAGCCTCGAGACAGGGGACAGCTCTGGAAACACCATATATTTT.

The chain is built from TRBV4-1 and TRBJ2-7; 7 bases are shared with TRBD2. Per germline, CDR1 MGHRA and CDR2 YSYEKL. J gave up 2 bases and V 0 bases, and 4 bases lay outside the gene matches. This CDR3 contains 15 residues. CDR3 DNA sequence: TGCGCCAGCAGCCAAGATCCAAGCGGGGCCTACGAGCAGTACTTC. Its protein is CASSQDPSGAYEQYF.

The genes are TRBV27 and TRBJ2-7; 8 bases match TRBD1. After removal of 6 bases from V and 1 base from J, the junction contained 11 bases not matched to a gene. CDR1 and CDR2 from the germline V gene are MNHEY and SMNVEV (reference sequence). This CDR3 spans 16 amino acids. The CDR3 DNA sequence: TGTGCCAGCAGGGCCACGATCCGGGACAGGTCCTACGAGCAGTACTTC. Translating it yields CASRATIRDRSYEQYF.

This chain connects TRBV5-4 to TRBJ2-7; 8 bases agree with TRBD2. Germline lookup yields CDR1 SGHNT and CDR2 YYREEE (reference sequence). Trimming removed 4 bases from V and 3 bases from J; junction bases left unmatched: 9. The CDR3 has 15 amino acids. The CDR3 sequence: CASSTGGGSHYEQYF. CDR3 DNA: TGTGCCAGCAGCACGGGAGGGGGGTCCCACTACGAGCAGTACTTC.

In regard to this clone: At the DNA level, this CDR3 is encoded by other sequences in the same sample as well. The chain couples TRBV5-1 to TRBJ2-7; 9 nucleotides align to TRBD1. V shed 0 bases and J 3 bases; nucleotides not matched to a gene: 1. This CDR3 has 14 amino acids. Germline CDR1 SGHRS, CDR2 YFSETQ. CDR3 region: CASSLGQGVYEQYF. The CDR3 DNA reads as TGCGCCAGCAGCTTGGGACAGGGGGTCTACGAGCAGTACTTC.

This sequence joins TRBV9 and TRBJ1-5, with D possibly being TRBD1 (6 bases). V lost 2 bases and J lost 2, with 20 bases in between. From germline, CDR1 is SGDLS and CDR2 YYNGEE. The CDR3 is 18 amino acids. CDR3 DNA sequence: TGTGCCAGCAGCGTCAAGGACAGTAAAGGGTATGGCAATCAGCCCCAGCATTTT. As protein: CASSVKDSKGYGNQPQHF.

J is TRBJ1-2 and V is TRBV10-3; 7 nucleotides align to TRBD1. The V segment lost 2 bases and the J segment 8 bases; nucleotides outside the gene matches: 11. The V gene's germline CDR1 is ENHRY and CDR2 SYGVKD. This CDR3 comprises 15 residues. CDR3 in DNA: TGTGCCATCAGTGAGCCTGTCAGGGGGTTTGGGGGCTACACCTTC. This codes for CAISEPVRGFGGYTF.

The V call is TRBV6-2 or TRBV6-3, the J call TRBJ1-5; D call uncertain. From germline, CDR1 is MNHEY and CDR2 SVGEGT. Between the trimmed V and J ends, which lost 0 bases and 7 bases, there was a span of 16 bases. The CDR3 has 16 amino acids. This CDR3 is CASSYSRLGMGQPQHF. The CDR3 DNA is TGTGCCAGCAGTTACTCGCGGCTCGGGATGGGGCAGCCCCAGCATTTT.

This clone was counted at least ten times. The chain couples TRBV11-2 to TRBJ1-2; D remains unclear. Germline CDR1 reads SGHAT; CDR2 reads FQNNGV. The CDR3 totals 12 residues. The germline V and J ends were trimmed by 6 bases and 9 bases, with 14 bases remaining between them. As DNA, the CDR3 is TGTGCCAGCAGTACTTCCGGGGATCGCTACACCTTC. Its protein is CASSTSGDRYTF.

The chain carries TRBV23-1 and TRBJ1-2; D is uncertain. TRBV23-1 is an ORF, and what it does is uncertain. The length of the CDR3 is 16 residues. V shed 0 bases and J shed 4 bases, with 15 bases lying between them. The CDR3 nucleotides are TGCGCCAGCAGTCAATCCATCCCGGGGAGTAGCTATGGCTACACCTTC. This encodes CASSQSIPGSSYGYTF.

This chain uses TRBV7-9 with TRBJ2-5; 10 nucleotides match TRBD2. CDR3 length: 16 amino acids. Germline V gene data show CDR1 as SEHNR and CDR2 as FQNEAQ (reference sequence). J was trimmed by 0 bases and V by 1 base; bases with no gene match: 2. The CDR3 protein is CASSLVAGGHQETQYF. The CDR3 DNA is TGTGCCAGCAGCTTAGTAGCGGGGGGCCACCAAGAGACCCAGTACTTC.

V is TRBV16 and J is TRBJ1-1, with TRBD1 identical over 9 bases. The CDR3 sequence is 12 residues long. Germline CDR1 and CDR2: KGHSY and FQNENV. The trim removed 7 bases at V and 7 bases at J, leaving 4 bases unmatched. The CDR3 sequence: CASIQDRGEAFF. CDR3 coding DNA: TGTGCCAGCATTCAGGACAGGGGTGAAGCTTTCTTT.

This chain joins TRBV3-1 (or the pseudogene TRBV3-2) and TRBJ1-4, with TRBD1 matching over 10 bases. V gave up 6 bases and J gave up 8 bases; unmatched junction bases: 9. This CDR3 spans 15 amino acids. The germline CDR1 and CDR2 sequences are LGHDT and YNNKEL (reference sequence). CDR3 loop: CASRLTGTGVEKLFF. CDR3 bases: TGTGCCAGCAGACTAACCGGGACAGGGGTAGAAAAACTGTTTTTT.

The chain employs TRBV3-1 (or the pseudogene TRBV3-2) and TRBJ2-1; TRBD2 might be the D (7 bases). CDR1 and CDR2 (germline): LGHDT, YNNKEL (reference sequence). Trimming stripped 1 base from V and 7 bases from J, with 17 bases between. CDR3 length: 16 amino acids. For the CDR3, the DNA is TGTGCCAGCAGCCAAGGAGGGGGGGCTTTGGGGAATGAGCAGTTCTTC. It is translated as CASSQGGGALGNEQFF.

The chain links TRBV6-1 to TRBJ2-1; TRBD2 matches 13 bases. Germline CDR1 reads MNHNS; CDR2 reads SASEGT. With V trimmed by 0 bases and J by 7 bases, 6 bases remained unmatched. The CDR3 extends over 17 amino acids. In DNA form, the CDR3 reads TGTGCCAGCAGTGAAGCCCCACTAGCGGGGGGGCTAAATGAGCAGTTCTTC. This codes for CASSEAPLAGGLNEQFF.